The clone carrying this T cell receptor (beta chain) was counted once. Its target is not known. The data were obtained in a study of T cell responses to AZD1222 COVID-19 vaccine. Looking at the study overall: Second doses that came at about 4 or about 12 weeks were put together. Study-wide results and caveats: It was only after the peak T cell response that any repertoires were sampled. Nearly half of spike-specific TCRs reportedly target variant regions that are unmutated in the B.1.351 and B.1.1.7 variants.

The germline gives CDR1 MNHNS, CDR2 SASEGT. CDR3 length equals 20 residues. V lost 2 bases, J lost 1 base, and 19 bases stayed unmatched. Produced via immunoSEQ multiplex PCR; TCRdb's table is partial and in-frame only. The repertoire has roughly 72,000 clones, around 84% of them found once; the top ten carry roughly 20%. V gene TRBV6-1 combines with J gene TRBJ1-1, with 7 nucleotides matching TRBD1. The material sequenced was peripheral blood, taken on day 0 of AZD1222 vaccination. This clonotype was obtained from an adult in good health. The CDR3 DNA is TGTGCCAGCAGTGAATCTACCTTAAGGGGGCGCGGGCGGAGGAACACTGAAGCTTTCTTT. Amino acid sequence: CASSESTLRGRGRRNTEAFF.